Below are 3 T cell receptor beta chains sequenced from a single sample in a study of cytomegalovirus exposure and HLA in healthy donors. Clones were read by immunoSEQ multiplex PCR, and TCRdb kept only the in-frame ones, dropping some. The top ten clones hold roughly 1.4% of a sample with 110,000 to 150,000 clones, roughly four fifths of them seen once. Material: PBMCs. Every receptor here comes from a young woman in good health and CMV-seronegative.

This clone was observed a handful of times. V is TRBV28 and J is TRBJ2-2; 7 bases agree with TRBD1. Germline loops: CDR1 MDHEN, CDR2 SYDVKM. The trim removed 11 bases at V and 0 bases at J, leaving 12 bases unmatched. The CDR3 sequence is 16 residues long. Written as DNA, the CDR3 is TGTGCCTCGGACTCGGGACAGCCTCCGAACACCGGGGAGCTGTTTTTT. Protein sequence: CASDSGQPPNTGELFF.

The chain carries TRBV9 and TRBJ1-4; the D gene is possibly TRBD1 (6 bases). V was trimmed by 3 bases and J by 8 bases, leaving 14 bases between them. The germline V gene has CDR1 SGDLS and CDR2 YYNGEE. The CDR3 covers 14 residues. For the CDR3, the DNA is TGTGCCAGCAGCGAGGGGGGGTACGTCGAAAAACTGTTTTTT. Encoded protein: CASSEGGYVEKLFF.

This clone was found a few times. This chain links TRBV5-6 with TRBJ2-3, with TRBD2 matching 11 bases. The J segment lost 0 bases and the V segment lost 4 bases, leaving 7 bases of the junction unmatched. This CDR3 spans 17 amino acids. Germline V gene lookup returns CDR1 SGHDT and CDR2 YYEEEE. CDR3: CASSRLAGTKSTDTQYF. The CDR3 DNA reads TGTGCCAGCAGCCGACTAGCGGGGACCAAAAGCACAGATACGCAGTATTTT.